A selection of T cell receptor beta chains follows, all from one sample in a study of blood T cell repertoires in COVID-19. TCRdb keeps only in-frame clones here, not all; method: immunoSEQ multiplex PCR. This table has 200,000 or so clones, about 84% appearing once. Sequencing was performed on peripheral blood. These receptors were collected from a woman in her thirties with acute or convalescent COVID-19. The CDR3 runs from the conserved cysteine through the conserved F or W. Not every row has a clone size; where given, it reads once, few, many or a size class.

length	J	V	size	CDR3
14	TRBJ2-1	TRBV11-2	few	CASSLGNRGREQFF
16	TRBJ1-1	TRBV15	.	CATSRDLGQMNTEAFF
13	TRBJ2-5	TRBV6-5	.	CASSYSTGETQYF
13	TRBJ2-5	TRBV5-1	.	CASSPRGGETQYF
15	TRBJ1-1	TRBV5-6	.	CASSLQGGRNTEAFF
12	TRBJ1-2	TRBV29-1	.	CSVVRSHYGYTF
12	TRBJ2-2	TRBV28	.	CASREGSGELFF
17	TRBJ2-1	TRBV7-2	.	CASSLEGGGNSYNEQFF
15	TRBJ1-6	TRBV18	few	CASSPMTGFGSPLHF
12	TRBJ1-2	TRBV12-5	.	CASGTPGGGYTF
14	TRBJ2-1	TRBV7-2	.	CASKTSGRFDEQFF
16	TRBJ2-1	TRBV14	.	CASSQIFSGPYNEQFF
14	TRBJ1-2	TRBV6-1	few	CASSEAPGGYGYTF
14	TRBJ2-7	TRBV7-2	.	CASSLKQGLGEQYF
14	TRBJ2-7	TRBV27	once	CASSFGTGDRGQYF
15	TRBJ1-5	TRBV7-2	.	CASSSGWYSNQPQHF